This is a list of T cell receptor beta chains from one sample in a study of blood T cell repertoires in COVID-19. The table came from immunoSEQ multiplex PCR; TCRdb's copy has only in-frame clones and leaves some out. This sample has tens of thousands of clones; roughly 90% occur once, and the top ten carry around 1.2%. Sequencing was performed on peripheral blood. These receptors were collected from a woman aged 55-70 years with acute or convalescent COVID-19. The CDR3 runs from the conserved cysteine through the conserved F or W. D genes are given only for firm matches. A row's size may be missing; if present it is once, few, many or a size class.

d_call: TRBD1
j_call: TRBJ1-1
clone_size: -
v_call: TRBV2
cdr3_aa: CASKGGQDNGAFF
cdr3_nt: TGTGCCAGCAAAGGAGGACAGGATAACGGGGCTTTCTTT

d_call: TRBD1
j_call: TRBJ2-2
clone_size: once
v_call: TRBV7-3
cdr3_aa: CASSSQGANTGELFF
cdr3_nt: TGTGCCAGCAGCTCGCAGGGGGCGAACACCGGGGAGCTGTTTTTT

d_call: TRBD1
j_call: TRBJ1-6
clone_size: -
v_call: TRBV7-9
cdr3_aa: CASRPPQGNSPLHF
cdr3_nt: TGTGCCAGCAGACCCCCACAGGGGAATTCACCCCTCCACTTT

d_call: -
j_call: TRBJ1-1
clone_size: -
v_call: TRBV11-2
cdr3_aa: CASSLAGVNTEAFF
cdr3_nt: TGTGCCAGCAGCTTAGCAGGGGTGAACACTGAAGCTTTCTTT

d_call: TRBD1
j_call: TRBJ1-4
clone_size: -
v_call: TRBV5-1
cdr3_aa: CASSRRTGGNEKLFF
cdr3_nt: TGCGCCAGCAGCCGGAGGACAGGGGGAAATGAAAAACTGTTTTTT

d_call: TRBD1
j_call: TRBJ1-5
clone_size: -
v_call: TRBV28
cdr3_aa: CASSRQGAGNQPQHF
cdr3_nt: TGTGCCAGCAGCCGACAGGGGGCTGGCAATCAGCCCCAGCATTTT

d_call: TRBD1
j_call: TRBJ2-5
clone_size: -
v_call: TRBV10-3
cdr3_aa: CAISGTGDPYQETQYF
cdr3_nt: TGTGCCATCAGTGGGACAGGGGACCCGTACCAAGAGACCCAGTACTTC

d_call: TRBD2
j_call: TRBJ2-1
clone_size: -
v_call: TRBV9
cdr3_aa: CASSVSGSSYNEQFF
cdr3_nt: TGTGCCAGCAGTGTTAGCGGGAGTTCCTACAATGAGCAGTTCTTC

d_call: TRBD2
j_call: TRBJ2-1
clone_size: -
v_call: TRBV9
cdr3_aa: CASSGGGGEYNEQFF
cdr3_nt: TGTGCCAGCAGCGGAGGCGGGGGGGAATACAATGAGCAGTTCTTC

d_call: -
j_call: TRBJ1-1
clone_size: -
v_call: TRBV5-1
cdr3_aa: CASSLSGFTEAFF
cdr3_nt: TGCGCCAGCAGCTTGTCCGGGTTCACTGAAGCTTTCTTT

d_call: -
j_call: TRBJ2-1
clone_size: -
v_call: TRBV6-5
cdr3_aa: CASSLDTYNEQFF
cdr3_nt: TGTGCCAGCAGCCTGGACACCTACAATGAGCAGTTCTTC

d_call: -
j_call: TRBJ2-3
clone_size: -
v_call: TRBV19
cdr3_aa: CASRQDYTDTQYF
cdr3_nt: TGTGCCAGTAGACAGGACTACACAGATACGCAGTATTTT

d_call: -
j_call: TRBJ2-1
clone_size: -
v_call: TRBV6-1
cdr3_aa: CASSEINQGPGLNEQFF
cdr3_nt: TGTGCCAGCAGTGAGATCAACCAGGGTCCAGGGCTCAATGAGCAGTTCTTC

d_call: -
j_call: TRBJ2-1
clone_size: -
v_call: TRBV19
cdr3_aa: CASSSSSSWSSYNEQFF
cdr3_nt: TGTGCCAGTAGTTCGTCGAGCAGCTGGAGCTCCTACAATGAGCAGTTCTTC

d_call: -
j_call: TRBJ1-4
clone_size: -
v_call: TRBV6-6
cdr3_aa: CASNYEQRANEKLFF
cdr3_nt: TGTGCCAGCAACTACGAACAGAGGGCCAATGAAAAACTGTTTTTT

d_call: TRBD2
j_call: TRBJ2-5
clone_size: -
v_call: TRBV10-3
cdr3_aa: CAISETPGLVEETQYF
cdr3_nt: TGTGCCATCAGTGAGACTCCGGGACTAGTTGAAGAGACCCAGTACTTC

d_call: TRBD1
j_call: TRBJ2-5
clone_size: -
v_call: TRBV18
cdr3_aa: CASSPTGERETQYF
cdr3_nt: TGTGCCAGCTCACCGACAGGGGAGCGAGAGACCCAGTACTTC

d_call: -
j_call: TRBJ2-2
clone_size: -
v_call: TRBV6-1
cdr3_aa: CASSEAGTFDTGELFF
cdr3_nt: TGTGCCAGCAGTGAAGCGGGGACTTTTGATACCGGGGAGCTGTTTTTT

d_call: -
j_call: TRBJ1-1
clone_size: -
v_call: TRBV5-6
cdr3_aa: CASSWEANTEAFF
cdr3_nt: TGTGCCAGCAGCTGGGAGGCGAACACTGAAGCTTTCTTT

d_call: -
j_call: TRBJ1-1
clone_size: -
v_call: TRBV12-2
cdr3_aa: CASRPRVGEVAEAFF
cdr3_nt: TGTGCAAGTCGCCCCCGGGTCGGGGAGGTGGCTGAAGCTTTCTTT

d_call: -
j_call: TRBJ1-3
clone_size: -
v_call: TRBV9
cdr3_aa: CASSVGPGGNTIYF
cdr3_nt: TGTGCCAGCAGCGTGGGTCCGGGAGGAAACACCATATATTTT

d_call: TRBD2
j_call: TRBJ2-1
clone_size: -
v_call: TRBV6-2/TRBV6-3
cdr3_aa: CASSFLRTSGRADYNEQFF
cdr3_nt: TGTGCCAGCAGTTTTCTCCGGACTAGCGGGAGGGCCGACTACAATGAGCAGTTCTTC

d_call: -
j_call: TRBJ2-1
clone_size: -
v_call: TRBV2
cdr3_aa: CASSEAAGSYNEQFF
cdr3_nt: TGTGCCAGCAGTGAAGCAGCAGGGTCCTACAATGAGCAGTTCTTC

d_call: TRBD2
j_call: TRBJ2-1
clone_size: -
v_call: TRBV6-6
cdr3_aa: CASSRTNRGQGEAGDLSRNEQFF
cdr3_nt: TGTGCCAGCAGTCGGACAAACCGCGGGCAGGGAGAAGCGGGAGATCTTTCTCGCAATGAGCAGTTCTTC

d_call: -
j_call: TRBJ1-5
clone_size: -
v_call: TRBV3-1/TRBV3-2
cdr3_aa: CASSHGQTLNQPQHF
cdr3_nt: TGTGCCAGCAGCCACGGACAAACTCTCAATCAGCCCCAGCATTTT

d_call: -
j_call: TRBJ2-3
clone_size: -
v_call: TRBV2
cdr3_aa: CASSEARVDTQYF
cdr3_nt: TGTGCCAGCAGTGAAGCGAGGGTAGATACGCAGTATTTT

d_call: TRBD1
j_call: TRBJ1-4
clone_size: -
v_call: TRBV4-3
cdr3_aa: CASSQGGGTGLEKLFF
cdr3_nt: TGCGCCAGCAGCCAAGGAGGGGGGACAGGGCTCGAAAAACTGTTTTTT

d_call: TRBD2
j_call: TRBJ2-3
clone_size: -
v_call: TRBV4-3
cdr3_aa: CASSQDIQRASGVTDTQYF
cdr3_nt: TGCGCCAGCAGCCAAGATATTCAACGGGCTAGCGGGGTCACAGATACGCAGTATTTT